Listed here are 20 T cell receptor beta chains from one sample, sequenced in a study of identifying expanded T cells in peripheral blood (dated by TCRdb to between 2017 and 2020). Library preparation used the immunoSEQ multiplex PCR assay. In TCRdb, the immuneACCESS table is reduced to in-frame sequences with V and J assigned. These tables do not hold every clone; where another copy was compared, an unresolved V gene accounts for under half, and the others remain unexplained. A total of 60,000 to 70,000 clones appear in this sample, over 80% of them only once. The ten largest clones take up 19% of the sample. The specimen sequenced was blood. Receptor source: a person aged 18 to 70 in good health.

Turning to this clone: Different DNA sequences within this sample yield the same CDR3. The chain employs TRBV9 and TRBJ1-1; unclear D gene. Germline V gene data show CDR1 as SGDLS and CDR2 as YYNGEE. The CDR3 loop spans 13 amino acids. V lost 0 bases to trimming and J lost 0 bases, with 3 bases between them. CDR3 in DNA: TGTGCCAGCAGCGTAGGGATGAACACTGAAGCTTTCTTT. Translation: CASSVGMNTEAFF.

The chain combines TRBV19 with TRBJ1-1; possible D gene TRBD1, 5 bases. Per the germline V gene, CDR1 is LNHDA and CDR2 is SQIVND (reference sequence). CDR3 length equals 14 residues. V shed 3 bases and J shed 5 bases, with 13 bases lying between them. DNA of the CDR3: TGTGCCAGTAGTATGGACCCTAGGGGTACTGAAGCTTTCTTT. It translates to CASSMDPRGTEAFF.

The gene calls are TRBV30 and TRBJ1-1; TRBD1 matches 7 bases. The CDR3 length is 13 residues. J was trimmed by 4 bases and V by 4 bases; bases with no gene match: 6. Germline CDR1 reads GTSNPN; CDR2 reads SVGIG (reference sequence). The CDR3 sequence: CAWKGQLRTEAFF. The CDR3 nucleotides read TGTGCCTGGAAGGGACAGCTTCGCACTGAAGCTTTCTTT.

The chain has TRBV4-1 and TRBJ1-2; 9 bases match TRBD1. The CDR3 is made up of 16 amino acids. The junction had 6 bases not matched to a gene; V was cut back by 0 bases and J by 4 bases. CDR1 MGHRA and CDR2 YSYEKL come from the germline V gene. CDR3 loop: CASSQDGTGRGYGYTF. The DNA of the CDR3 is TGCGCCAGCAGCCAAGATGGGACAGGGCGCGGCTATGGCTACACCTTC.

The rearrangement links TRBV4-1 to TRBJ2-7; D possibly matches TRBD1 or TRBD2 (5 bases each). Germline CDR1 is MGHRA and CDR2 is YSYEKL. Trimming stripped 2 bases from V and 3 bases from J, with 11 bases between. The CDR3 loop spans 14 amino acids. The CDR3 bases are TGCGCCAGCAGCCAATCCGGGACGGACTACGAGCAGTACTTC. Its translation is CASSQSGTDYEQYF.

The rearrangement joins TRBV19 to TRBJ2-2; D tentatively fits TRBD1 or TRBD2 (5 bases each). Trimming took 5 bases from V and 5 from J, leaving 9 bases between them. The CDR3 is 13 residues long. Germline V gene sequence: CDR1 LNHDA, CDR2 SQIVND (reference sequence). CDR3 protein: CASSVWGTGELFF. The CDR3 nucleotides are TGTGCCAGTAGTGTCTGGGGGACCGGGGAGCTGTTTTTT.

The chain is built from TRBV21-1 and TRBJ2-4. TRBV21-1 is noted as a pseudogene. This CDR3 spans 12 amino acids. The CDR3 sequence is CASRKDLNIQYF. The CDR3 bases are TGTGCCAGCAGAAAGGATTTAAACATTCAGTACTTC.

V gene TRBV5-6 combines with J gene TRBJ1-2; D gene uncertain. V gave up 4 bases and J gave up 8 bases, with 15 bases separating them. The CDR3 is made up of 13 amino acids. Germline V lookup: CDR1 SGHDT, CDR2 YYEEEE. The CDR3 spells CASSPPLGWGYTF. The CDR3 DNA reads as TGTGCCAGCAGCCCGCCCTTAGGGTGGGGCTACACCTTC.

V is TRBV29-1 and J is TRBJ1-4; TRBD1 matches at 8 bases. Trimming cost V 6 bases and J 7 bases; bases outside gene matches: 10. The CDR3 extends over 14 amino acids. The V gene's germline CDR1 is SQVTM and CDR2 ANQGSEA. CDR3 protein: CSVRSDREGEKLFF. The CDR3, as DNA: TGCAGCGTCCGCTCGGACAGGGAAGGTGAAAAACTGTTTTTT.

The chain employs TRBV6-1 and TRBJ1-1; D gene unclear. CDR3 length: 13 amino acids. Trimming pared 1 base from V and 6 bases from J, leaving 9 bases between. The germline V gene encodes CDR1 MNHNS and CDR2 SASEGT. CDR3 DNA sequence: TGTGCCAGCAGTGAAGTAAAACATTCTGAAGCTTTCTTT. Translated: CASSEVKHSEAFF.

The V gene is TRBV5-1, the J gene TRBJ2-5; D uncertain. CDR1 and CDR2 from the germline V gene are SGHRS and YFSETQ. The CDR3 totals 11 residues. Trimming stripped 1 base from V and 3 bases from J, with 1 base between. DNA for the CDR3: TGCGCCAGCAGCTTGAAAGAGACCCAGTACTTC. Encoded protein: CASSLKETQYF.

This clone was observed a few times. The chain has TRBV5-1 and TRBJ1-2; D uncertain. CDR3 length: 12 amino acids. The germline V gene has CDR1 SGHRS and CDR2 YFSETQ. V was trimmed by 0 bases and J by 14 bases, leaving 14 bases between them. CDR3 residues: CASSLGDTLGTF. The CDR3 nucleotides read TGCGCCAGCAGCTTGGGCGACACCCTGGGAACCTTC.

The J gene is TRBJ2-7, the V gene TRBV11-3; 13 bases line up with TRBD2. V lost 5 bases, J lost 3 bases, and 4 bases stayed unmatched. The CDR3 consists of 15 residues. Germline CDR1 reads SGHNT; CDR2 reads YENEEA. The CDR3 nucleotides are TGTGCCAGCAGCCGGGGACTAGCGGGAAGCTACGAGCAGTACTTC. Protein sequence: CASSRGLAGSYEQYF.

The V and J genes are TRBV7-8 and TRBJ1-5; tentatively, D is TRBD1 (5 bases). Germline V gene sequence: CDR1 SGHVS, CDR2 FQNEAQ. This CDR3 contains 16 residues. V was cut by 1 base and J by 1 base, with 11 bases left in between. The CDR3 loop is CASSLERHRSNQPQHF. CDR3 in DNA: TGTGCCAGCAGCTTAGAACGCCACAGGAGCAATCAGCCCCAGCATTTT. Variable domain in full (rest from reference TRBV7-8 and TRBJ1-5): GAGVSQSPRYKVAKRGQDVALRCDPISGHVSLFWYQQALGQGPEFLTYFQNEAQLDKSGLPSDRFFAERPEGSVSTLKIQRTQQEDSAVYLCASSLERHRSNQPQHFGDGTRLSIL.

The chain couples TRBV5-4 to TRBJ2-5; the D gene is possibly TRBD2 (5 bases). CDR3 length: 15 amino acids. CDR1 is SGHNT, CDR2 YYREEE, per germline (reference sequence). V was clipped by 4 bases and J by 5 bases, with 18 bases between them. CDR3 protein: CASSPDPPRRETQYF. For the CDR3, the DNA is TGTGCCAGCAGCCCGGACCCTCCTAGGAGGGAGACCCAGTACTTC.

The V call is TRBV6-1, the J call TRBJ1-2; D is unresolved. V was clipped by 2 bases and J by 8 bases, with 21 bases between them. Germline CDR1 and CDR2: MNHNS and SASEGT. This CDR3 has 16 amino acids. CDR3 sequence: CASSEYGERGVHGYTF. In DNA form, the CDR3 reads TGTGCCAGCAGTGAATATGGTGAGAGAGGTGTGCACGGCTACACCTTC.

In DNA form, the CDR3 reads TGTGCCAGTAGCCTCAGGGGTATGAGTACTGAAGCTTTCTTT. This gives the protein CASSLRGMSTEAFF. The J gene is TRBJ1-1, the V gene TRBV19, with D possibly TRBD1 on 6 matching bases. The CDR3 has 14 residues. Germline loops: CDR1 LNHDA, CDR2 SQIVND (reference sequence). The V end lost 6 bases, the J end lost 5 bases, and 16 bases lay between the germline ends.

The chain carries TRBV27 and TRBJ1-2; D is unclear. Trimming pared 4 bases from V and 4 bases from J, leaving 4 bases between. The CDR3 contains 11 residues. CDR1 MNHEY and CDR2 SMNVEV come from the germline V gene (reference sequence). CDR3 nucleotide sequence: TGTGCCAGCAGTTCAGGCTATGGCTACACCTTC. Protein: CASSSGYGYTF.

The rearrangement uses TRBV6-1 and TRBJ1-1; no firm D call. V was trimmed by 5 bases and J by 11 bases, leaving 18 bases between them. Germline CDR1 reads MNHNS; CDR2 reads SASEGT. This CDR3 has 13 residues. The CDR3 DNA is TGTGCCAGCAGTCAGCGGGGTGAGAGTGGGGCTTTCTTT. This sequence encodes CASSQRGESGAFF.

The chain carries TRBV6-1 and TRBJ2-7, with 11 bases matching TRBD2. Germline V gene sequence: CDR1 MNHNS, CDR2 SASEGT. There are 16 residues in the CDR3. V shed 3 bases, J shed 1 base, and the junction held 5 bases outside the gene matches. The DNA for the CDR3 is TGTGCCAGCAGTGATGAGGGACTAGCGGCTTCCTACGAGCAGTACTTC. Its protein is CASSDEGLAASYEQYF.